This T cell receptor (beta chain) was documented in a study of T cell responses to AZD1222 COVID-19 vaccine. Germline CDR1 and CDR2: SQVTM and ANQGSEA. This CDR3 is built from 15 residues. Trimming took 7 bases from V and 6 from J; bases not matched to a gene: 11. TCRdb's table, derived via immunoSEQ multiplex PCR, lists solely in-frame clones and lacks some. Of approximately 130,000 clones listed, 88% are singletons. The V gene is TRBV29-1, the J gene TRBJ2-5, with TRBD2 identical over 13 bases. The source of this sequence is an adult who received the AZD1222 COVID-19 vaccine. Specimen: peripheral blood, collected 28 days after the second AZD1222 dose. The CDR3 sequence: CSAGRTSGSRKTQYF. DNA for the CDR3: TGCAGCGCCGGTAGGACTAGCGGGAGTAGAAAGACCCAGTACTTC.